The T cell receptor (beta chain) under discussion was sequenced for a study of T cell responses to AZD1222 COVID-19 vaccine. The method was immunoSEQ multiplex PCR; TCRdb's version includes in-frame clones alone and lacks a portion of them. The sample includes approximately 94,000 clones, approximately 90% of them seen just once. The sample holds a few counts of this clone. V was shortened by 3 bases and J by 1 base, with 13 bases between the two germline ends. The CDR3 loop spans 16 amino acids. Germline assignment: CDR1 LGHNA and CDR2 YSLEER. The chain joins TRBV4-3 to TRBJ2-1; D is undetermined. This receptor was taken from an adult in good health. The specimen was peripheral blood, collected on day 0 of AZD1222 vaccination. In DNA, the CDR3 is TGCGCCAGCAGCCATGCGCCGAGCAGGTCCTACAATGAGCAGTTCTTC. It specifies CASSHAPSRSYNEQFF.